This T cell receptor beta chain was found in a study of blood T cell repertoires in COVID-19. Study information: The study drew acute and convalescent COVID-19 samples from the United States, Italy and Spain.

Original handling: Using reference gene primer amplification, nucleated cell counts were estimated. Libraries were prepared by immunoSEQ multiplex PCR; TCRdb keeps only in-frame clonotypes and omits some of them. V and J calls and clone size are those listed in that table; D and trimming were worked out from the DNA. The table shows about 380,000 clones, with 88% occurring only once. Recovery among Cohort 3 donors was established by two negative PCRs, clearance, or symptom resolution. This CDR3 is 13 amino acids long. Germline CDR1 LNHDA, CDR2 SQIVND (reference sequence). V lost 3 bases, J lost 4 bases, and 9 bases lay in between.

The chain combines TRBV19 with TRBJ1-2; D may be TRBD1 (6 bases). Sequenced input: PBMCs or T cells enriched from blood (not recorded which). The receptor was isolated from a woman aged 18-35 years who had recovered from COVID-19. Here the CDR3 DNA reads TGTGCCAGTAGTATTGGACAGCTCTATGGCTACACCTTC. This encodes CASSIGQLYGYTF.